This is a list of T cell receptor beta chains from one sample in a study of cytomegalovirus exposure and HLA in healthy donors. Data came from immunoSEQ multiplex PCR; TCRdb stores just in-frame clones and leaves some out. The data show a few hundred thousand clones, with about 80% seen just once and around 15% held by the top ten. The sequencing input was PBMCs. The receptor source for this set is a man in his forties in good health and CMV-seronegative. Both conserved end residues are part of each CDR3. D genes are given only for firm matches. Only part of the rows carry a size: once, few, many, or a class if the clone is expanded.

J gene	D gene	clone size	V gene	CDR3 protein	CDR3 DNA
TRBJ1-2	TRBD1	once	TRBV2	CASSPTGGHGYTF	TGTGCCAGCAGTCCGACAGGGGGCCATGGCTACACCTTC
TRBJ1-4	TRBD1	.	TRBV5-1	CASTGDRGNEKLFF	TGCGCCAGCACGGGAGACAGGGGCAATGAAAAACTGTTTTTT
TRBJ1-2	TRBD1	.	TRBV7-7	CASSPLDRDDGYTF	TGTGCCAGCAGCCCCCTTGACAGGGATGATGGCTACACCTTC
TRBJ2-1	TRBD1	.	TRBV7-6	CASSPRESGQGAGEQFF	TGTGCCAGCAGCCCCAGGGAATCGGGACAGGGGGCCGGTGAGCAGTTCTTC
TRBJ2-1	TRBD2	.	TRBV7-9	CASRWTSGSNEQFF	TGTGCCAGCCGTTGGACTAGCGGGAGCAATGAGCAGTTCTTC
TRBJ1-1	TRBD1	.	TRBV9	CASSGGQTTEAFF	TGTGCCAGCAGCGGGGGACAGACAACTGAAGCTTTCTTT
TRBJ2-7	TRBD1	.	TRBV5-1	CASSEGGGSEQYF	TGCGCCAGCAGCGAAGGGGGCGGCTCCGAGCAGTACTTC
TRBJ1-1	TRBD1	once	TRBV2	CASISLRDRGAQAFF	TGTGCCAGCATTTCCCTCCGGGACAGGGGGGCCCAAGCTTTCTTT
TRBJ2-6	.	.	TRBV2	CASSASGGTGANVLTF	TGTGCCAGCAGTGCGTCCGGGGGTACTGGGGCCAACGTCCTGACTTTC
TRBJ2-5	TRBD2	.	TRBV2	CASSDAGGRGETQYF	TGTGCCAGCAGTGACGCGGGAGGGCGGGGAGAGACCCAGTACTTC
TRBJ1-2	.	few	TRBV5-6	CASSLRQGDGYTF	TGTGCCAGCAGCTTAAGACAAGGGGATGGCTACACCTTC
TRBJ2-7	TRBD1	.	TRBV27	CASSFRGQAYEQYF	TGTGCCAGCAGTTTTAGAGGACAGGCCTACGAGCAGTACTTC
TRBJ1-2	.	.	TRBV5-1	CASSFLTGLDYGYTF	TGCGCCAGCAGCTTCCTGACAGGATTGGACTATGGCTACACCTTC
TRBJ2-5	TRBD2	.	TRBV28	CASSFSYLGLASRKTQYF	TGTGCCAGCAGTTTCAGTTATTTGGGACTAGCGAGTAGGAAGACCCAGTACTTC
TRBJ2-1	TRBD2	.	TRBV5-8	CASSLLSGGHNEQFF	TGTGCCAGCAGCCTCCTAAGCGGGGGTCACAATGAGCAGTTCTTC
TRBJ1-6	.	.	TRBV6-6	CASTSRGSGNSPLHF	TGTGCCAGCACCTCGCGGGGGAGCGGTAATTCACCCCTCCACTTT
TRBJ2-7	.	few	TRBV10-3	CAAHFTTTGEQYF	TGTGCCGCTCACTTTACCACAACCGGGGAGCAGTACTTC
TRBJ2-7	TRBD2	.	TRBV6-1	CASSRGGLEQYF	TGTGCCAGCAGCCGGGGGGGTCTGGAGCAGTACTTC
TRBJ2-4	TRBD2	.	TRBV27	CASSLSGGFLAAKNIQYF	TGTGCCAGCAGTTTGTCCGGGGGGTTCCTAGCAGCCAAAAACATTCAGTACTTC
TRBJ2-7	.	.	TRBV9	CASSVEGSAYEQYF	TGTGCCAGCAGCGTAGAGGGGTCGGCCTACGAGCAGTACTTC
TRBJ2-1	TRBD2	.	TRBV27	CASTLTSGGNNEQFF	TGTGCCAGCACCCTGACTAGCGGGGGGAATAATGAGCAGTTCTTC
TRBJ1-1	.	.	TRBV4-3	CASSQEGVGTEAFF	TGCGCCAGCAGCCAAGAAGGGGTCGGCACTGAAGCTTTCTTT
TRBJ2-1	TRBD2	.	TRBV7-2	CASSLAAGGLYNEQFF	TGTGCCAGCAGCTTAGCAGCGGGAGGACTCTACAATGAGCAGTTCTTC
TRBJ1-3	.	once	TRBV7-9	CASSPRDKAPSGNTIYF	TGTGCCAGCAGCCCCCGGGACAAGGCCCCGTCTGGAAACACCATATATTTT
TRBJ2-3	.	.	TRBV7-9	CASSPRTRASTDTQYF	TGTGCCAGCAGCCCGCGGACTCGAGCAAGCACAGATACGCAGTATTTT
TRBJ1-5	.	.	TRBV2	CASMGDYSNQPQHF	TGTGCCAGCATGGGGGACTATAGCAATCAGCCCCAGCATTTT
TRBJ1-1	TRBD1	.	TRBV5-1	CASSSDRGRLGTEAFF	TGCGCCAGCAGCTCGGACAGGGGGCGGTTGGGTACTGAAGCTTTCTTT
TRBJ2-1	.	.	TRBV5-6	CASTIAASSYNEQFF	TGTGCCAGCACCATAGCGGCTAGCTCCTACAATGAGCAGTTCTTC
TRBJ1-5	.	.	TRBV19	CASIRTGSLYGNQPQHF	TGTGCCAGTATAAGAACAGGTTCGTTATACGGCAATCAGCCCCAGCATTTT
TRBJ1-6	TRBD1	.	TRBV5-3	CARSRDRVPKNSPLHF	TGTGCCAGAAGCCGGGACAGGGTCCCTAAGAATTCACCCCTCCACTTT
TRBJ1-6	.	.	TRBV7-9	CASSAKQPPDSPLHF	TGTGCCAGCAGCGCCAAACAGCCTCCTGACTCACCCCTCCACTTT
TRBJ2-7	.	.	TRBV13	CASSPGVHYEQYF	TGTGCCAGCAGTCCGGGGGTCCACTACGAGCAGTACTTC
TRBJ2-7	TRBD1	.	TRBV2	CASSEAGQGNEQYF	TGTGCCAGCAGTGAAGCGGGACAGGGAAACGAGCAGTACTTC
TRBJ2-7	TRBD2	few	TRBV11-3	CASSLDGREGRDEQYF	TGTGCCAGCAGCTTAGATGGGAGGGAGGGCCGCGACGAGCAGTACTTC
TRBJ2-7	TRBD1	.	TRBV5-1	CASSFVTGGTYEQYF	TGCGCCAGCAGCTTTGTGACAGGGGGGACCTACGAGCAGTACTTC